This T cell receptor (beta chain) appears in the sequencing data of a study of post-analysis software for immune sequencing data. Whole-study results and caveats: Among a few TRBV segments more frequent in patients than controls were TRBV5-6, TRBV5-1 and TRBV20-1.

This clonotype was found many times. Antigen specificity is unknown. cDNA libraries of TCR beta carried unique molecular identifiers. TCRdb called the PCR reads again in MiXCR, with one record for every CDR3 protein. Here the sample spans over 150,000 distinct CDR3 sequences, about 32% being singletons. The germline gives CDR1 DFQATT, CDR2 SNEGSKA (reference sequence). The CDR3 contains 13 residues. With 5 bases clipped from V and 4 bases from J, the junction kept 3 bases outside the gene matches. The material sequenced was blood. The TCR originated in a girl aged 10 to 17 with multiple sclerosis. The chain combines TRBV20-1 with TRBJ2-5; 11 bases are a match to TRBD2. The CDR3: CSALGLAGETQYF. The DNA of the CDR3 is TGCAGTGCTCTAGGACTAGCGGGAGAGACCCAGTACTTC.